A single sample gave rise to the 23 T cell receptor beta chains below, sequenced in a study of CD8 T cells in Susac syndrome. Random hexamers were used to reverse transcribe the RNA input (roughly 0.5 to 1 ug). TCRdb fed the immunoSEQ multiplex PCR reads into MiXCR, producing one record per CDR3 protein. The sample contains about 250,000 distinct CDR3 sequences, over 85% of which appear only once. What was sequenced was CD4+ T cells from PBMCs. The receptors here all came from a human donor with multiple sclerosis.

A single count supports this clonotype. This chain uses TRBV3-1 with TRBJ1-4; D call uncertain. This CDR3 has 12 residues. Trimming shortened V by 0 bases and J by 6 bases, and 2 bases separated the two germline ends. The germline gives CDR1 LGHDT, CDR2 YNNKEL (reference sequence). CDR3 region: CASSQDYEKLFF. The CDR3 DNA reads TGTGCCAGCAGCCAAGATTATGAAAAACTGTTTTTT.

This rearrangement joins TRBV18 to TRBJ2-7; a possible D gene is TRBD1 (6 bases). From germline, CDR1 is KGHSH and CDR2 LQKENI. With 0 bases removed from V and 0 bases from J, the gap between germline ends came to 12 bases. The CDR3 spans 16 residues. Here the CDR3 reads CASSPPRVQGSYEQYV. CDR3 DNA: TGTGCCAGCTCACCACCGAGAGTACAGGGCTCCTACGAGCAGTACGTC.

The sample holds one count of this clonotype. The chain is built from TRBV7-8 and TRBJ2-7; no definite D call. V lost 5 bases, J lost 3 bases, and 11 bases lay in between. The CDR3 has 13 residues. The germline V gene has CDR1 SGHVS and CDR2 FQNEAQ. CDR3 DNA: TGTGCCAGCAGCCATGGACGTAACTACGAGCAGTACGTC. It translates to CASSHGRNYEQYV.

This sequence joins TRBV27 and TRBJ2-7; TRBD1 or TRBD2 may be the D gene (5 bases each). Germline values: CDR1 MNHEY, CDR2 SMNVEV (reference sequence). V lost 7 bases, J lost 3 bases, and 22 bases lay in between. The CDR3 spans 16 residues. The CDR3 DNA sequence: TGTGCCAGCACCTCATCTCTTGGGACGGGCGTCTACGAGCAGTACTTC. Protein product: CASTSSLGTGVYEQYF.

The chain uses TRBV7-8 and TRBJ2-7, with 9 bases matching TRBD1. The length of the CDR3 is 15 residues. Trimming took 5 bases from V and 1 from J; bases not matched to a gene: 6. Germline V lookup: CDR1 SGHVS, CDR2 FQNEAQ. CDR3 region: CASSRWTGVSYEQYF. For the CDR3, the DNA is TGTGCCAGCAGCCGTTGGACAGGGGTATCCTACGAGCAGTACTTC.

This clonotype has only one observation. The V gene is TRBV6-1, the J gene TRBJ1-1, with D unclear. V shed 6 bases and J shed 2 bases, with 16 bases lying between them. This CDR3 comprises 15 residues. Germline loops: CDR1 MNHNS, CDR2 SASEGT. CDR3 nucleotides: TGTGCCAGCAGCGCCCTCCTCTTGCCTAACACTGAAGCTTTCTTT. It codes for CASSALLLPNTEAFF.

J is TRBJ2-3 and V is TRBV20-1, with 10 nucleotides matching TRBD2. Germline-derived CDR1 and CDR2 are DFQATT and SNEGSKA (reference sequence). V lost 2 bases to trimming and J lost 6 bases; unmatched junction nucleotides: 8. The CDR3 totals 15 residues. The CDR3 DNA reads as TGCAGTGCTAGAATAGCGGGGGGCTGGGGGGATACGCAGTATTTT. Amino acids: CSARIAGGWGDTQYF.

The gene calls are TRBV13 and TRBJ2-2; no clear D gene. The CDR3 is 13 residues long. Germline V gene data show CDR1 as PRHDT and CDR2 as FYEKMQ (reference sequence). V lost 7 bases to trimming and J lost 4 bases, with 10 bases between them. The DNA of the CDR3 is TGTGCCAGCACCCAAACAAGCACCGGGGAGCTGTTTTTT. This translates into CASTQTSTGELFF.

The CDR3 loop is CATSGFGRGELFF. The CDR3 bases are TGTGCCACCAGTGGGTTCGGAAGAGGGGAGCTGTTTTTT. The rearrangement joins TRBV24-1 to TRBJ2-2, with D unclear. CDR3 length: 13 residues. V lost 5 bases and J lost 8, with 11 bases in between. The V gene's germline CDR1 is KGHDR and CDR2 SFDVKD.

The chain uses TRBV7-3 and TRBJ2-2, with 8 bases lining up with TRBD1. Trimming removed 6 bases from V and 6 bases from J; junction bases left unmatched: 9. The length of the CDR3 is 15 residues. Germline CDR1 reads SGHTA; CDR2 reads FQGTGA. In DNA, the CDR3 is TGTGCCAGCAGTACAGGGGGGCATTACGCCGGGGAGCTGTTTTTT. Translating gives CASSTGGHYAGELFF.

CDR3 DNA sequence: TGCGCCAGCAGCTTGGGGATCTTGAACACTGAAGCTTTCTTT. This encodes CASSLGILNTEAFF. The rearrangement links TRBV5-1 to TRBJ1-1; D gene uncertain. Trimming removed 0 bases at V and 0 bases at J, with 6 bases between. CDR1 is SGHRS and CDR2 is YFSETQ in the germline V gene. The CDR3 is 14 amino acids.

This chain uses TRBV18 with TRBJ2-3, with 11 bases fitting TRBD1. The CDR3 has 14 residues. CDR1 KGHSH and CDR2 LQKENI come from the germline V gene. J gave up 4 bases and V 6 bases, and 3 bases lay outside the gene matches. This chain's CDR3 is CASSRGQGADTQYF. CDR3 coding DNA: TGTGCCAGCTCCCGGGGACAGGGGGCAGATACGCAGTATTTT.

This clonotype was seen only once. The chain recombines TRBV15 with TRBJ2-1; D is unclear. Germline CDR1 and CDR2: LNHNV and YYDKDF (reference sequence). The CDR3 spans 13 residues. The germline V and J ends were trimmed by 0 bases and 5 bases, with 5 bases remaining between them. In nucleotides, the CDR3 is TGTGCCACCAGCAGAGATAGGAACAATGAGCAGTTCTTC. Amino acids: CATSRDRNNEQFF.

The chain is built from TRBV5-6 and TRBJ2-2, with TRBD2 identical over 10 bases. Trimming took 0 bases from V and 5 from J; bases not matched to a gene: 7. Germline loops: CDR1 SGHDT, CDR2 YYEEEE. The length of the CDR3 is 17 residues. In nucleotides, the CDR3 is TGTGCCAGCAGCTTGGCAACCCTAGCGGGAGTTACCGGGGAGCTGTTTTTT. Protein product: CASSLATLAGVTGELFF.

J is TRBJ2-3 and V is TRBV3-1, with 10 nucleotides matching TRBD1. V lost 4 bases, J lost 2 bases, and 3 bases stayed unmatched. The CDR3 is 15 residues long. Per germline, CDR1 LGHDT and CDR2 YNNKEL (reference sequence). As DNA, the CDR3 is TGTGCCAGCAGCCGACAGGGGGCCTACACAGATACGCAGTATTTT. This gives the protein CASSRQGAYTDTQYF.

The chain recombines TRBV12-3 or TRBV12-4 with TRBJ2-7; D is ambiguous. The CDR3 consists of 15 residues. Trimming cost V 4 bases and J 2 bases, with 15 bases left between them. The CDR3 here is CASSSRCLSPYEQYV. For the CDR3, the DNA is TGTGCCAGCAGTTCCCGGTGCCTATCCCCCTACGAGCAGTACGTC.

This chain links TRBV2 with TRBJ1-5, with D tentatively TRBD1 (6 bases). There are 13 residues in the CDR3. CDR1 and CDR2 from the germline V gene are SNHLY and FYNNEI. With 10 bases removed from V and 3 bases from J, the gap between germline ends came to 13 bases. Here the CDR3 DNA reads TGTGCCATTTCGGACAGCTTCAATCAGCCCCAGCATTTT. Translating gives CAISDSFNQPQHF.

The genes are TRBV7-6 and TRBJ2-2; D is ambiguous. This CDR3 is 15 amino acids long. V was shortened by 2 bases and J by 5 bases, with 12 bases between the two germline ends. CDR1 SGHVS and CDR2 FNYEAQ come from the germline V gene. In DNA, the CDR3 is TGTGCCAGCAGCTTATTGATCCAGGCAACCGGGGAGCTGTTTTTT. Its translation: CASSLLIQATGELFF.

The V gene is TRBV6-1, the J gene TRBJ1-2; D gene ambiguous. The germline V and J ends were trimmed by 2 bases and 4 bases, with 2 bases remaining between them. Germline V gene lookup returns CDR1 MNHNS and CDR2 SASEGT. This CDR3 spans 11 amino acids. The CDR3 is CASSEFYGYTF. The CDR3 DNA sequence: TGTGCCAGCAGTGAATTCTATGGCTACACCTTC.

The chain carries TRBV20-1 and TRBJ2-4; TRBD2 is a possible D gene (6 bases). The CDR3 length is 13 residues. The V end lost 5 bases, the J end lost 3 bases, and 11 bases lay between the germline ends. The germline CDR1 and CDR2 sequences are DFQATT and SNEGSKA (reference sequence). In DNA, the CDR3 is TGCAGTGCTGAGCAGGGAGGCAAAAACATTCAGTACTTC. Amino acid sequence: CSAEQGGKNIQYF.

The chain has TRBV7-2 and TRBJ2-1; possible D gene TRBD2, 5 bases. With 4 bases removed from V and 2 bases from J, the gap between germline ends came to 12 bases. The CDR3 contains 15 residues. From germline, CDR1 is SGHTA and CDR2 FQGNSA. CDR3 region: CASSSISDTYNEQFF. The CDR3 DNA sequence: TGTGCCAGCAGCTCCATTAGCGACACCTACAATGAGCAGTTCTTC.

This chain uses TRBV3-1 with TRBJ2-7, with D possibly TRBD1 on 5 matching bases. Per germline, CDR1 LGHDT and CDR2 YNNKEL (reference sequence). V dropped 4 bases and J dropped 6 bases, with 16 bases sitting between them. There are 14 residues in the CDR3. The CDR3 protein is CASSPTVSIFEQYF. In DNA, the CDR3 is TGTGCCAGCAGCCCGACAGTATCGATCTTCGAGCAGTACTTC.

The chain has TRBV6-6 and TRBJ2-4; 7 nucleotides line up with TRBD2. The CDR3 loop spans 12 amino acids. The germline gives CDR1 MNHNY, CDR2 SVGAGI (reference sequence). After removal of 10 bases from V and 7 bases from J, the junction contained 7 bases not matched to a gene. Written as DNA, the CDR3 is TGTGCCACAGAAGCGGGGCGGAACATTCAGTACTTC. It is translated as CATEAGRNIQYF.